The clone carrying this TCR beta chain came up a few times. Its antigen remains unknown. A second PCR, run for about 7 to 12 cycles, used a sample-barcoded 5' primer plus a J-beta primer mix. Each CDR3 protein gets one entry after TCRdb re-called the 5' RACE reads with MiXCR. The table records about 1 million distinct CDR3 sequences, under 30% of them present only once. The data belong to a study of blood T cells in healthy people across ages. Findings and limits, study-wide: TCR beta diversity per million T cells fell roughly linearly with age.

These data also formed part of another study, on T cells of mothers and their children. That source notes: Sample barcodes and 2-4 random nucleotides came from the second PCR's M1S primer.

The material sequenced was blood. The source is a girl under 10 years old in good health.

The CDR3 region is CASSQGAVADGYTF. The CDR3 nucleotides read TGTGCCAGCAGCCAAGGTGCGGTAGCGGATGGCTACACCTTC. V and J are TRBV3-1 and TRBJ1-2; D gene unclear. V gave up 1 base and J gave up 6 bases, with 12 bases separating them. The CDR3 sequence is 14 residues long. Germline V gives CDR1 LGHDT, CDR2 YNNKEL (reference sequence).